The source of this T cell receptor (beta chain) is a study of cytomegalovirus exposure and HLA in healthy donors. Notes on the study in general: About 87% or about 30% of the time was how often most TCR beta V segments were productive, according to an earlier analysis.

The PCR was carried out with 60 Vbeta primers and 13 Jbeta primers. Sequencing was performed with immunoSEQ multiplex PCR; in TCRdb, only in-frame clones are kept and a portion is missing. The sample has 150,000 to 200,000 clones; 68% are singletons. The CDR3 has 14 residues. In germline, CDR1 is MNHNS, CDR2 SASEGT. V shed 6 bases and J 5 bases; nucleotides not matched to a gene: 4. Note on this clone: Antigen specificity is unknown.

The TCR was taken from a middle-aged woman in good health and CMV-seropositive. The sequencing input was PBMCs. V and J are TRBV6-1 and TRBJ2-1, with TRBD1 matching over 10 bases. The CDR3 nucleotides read TGTGCCAGCAGATCCGGGACAGGGGACAATGAGCAGTTCTTC. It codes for CASRSGTGDNEQFF.